Following are 29 T cell receptor beta chains from one sample sequenced in a study of response to subunit inactivated influenza vaccine. A single record per CDR3 protein comes from TCRdb applying MiXCR to the RT-PCR reads. Of 500,000 or so distinct CDR3 sequences listed, about 17% are singletons. Here the sequenced sample was CD4+ T cells sorted from PBMCs, taken roughly 24 months after vaccination. These receptors came from a man between 50 and 69 years old who received an inactivated influenza vaccine.

The rearrangement uses TRBV15 and TRBJ1-2; a weak D match, TRBD1 (5 bases). CDR1 LNHNV and CDR2 YYDKDF come from the germline V gene (reference sequence). The CDR3 length is 13 residues. V was cut by 4 bases and J by 6 bases, with 12 bases left in between. The CDR3 loop reads CATSKVRDHGYTF. The CDR3 DNA follows: TGTGCCACCAGCAAAGTAAGGGACCATGGCTACACCTTC.

The sample holds a few counts of this clonotype. The rearrangement links TRBV11-2 to TRBJ2-1; 9 nucleotides agree with TRBD1. The length of the CDR3 is 16 residues. V dropped 6 bases and J dropped 4; count of bases not matched to a gene: 10. CDR1 is SGHAT, CDR2 FQNNGV, per germline. As DNA, the CDR3 is TGTGCCAGCAGAATACCGGGACAGGGAATATACAATGAGCAGTTCTTC. This codes for CASRIPGQGIYNEQFF.

The chain carries TRBV12-3 or TRBV12-4 and TRBJ2-3, with no clear D. Trimming pared 4 bases from V and 4 bases from J, leaving 12 bases between. The CDR3 is made up of 14 amino acids. The CDR3 DNA follows: TGTGCCAGCAGTTACCCCCACCGGGCAGATACGCAGTATTTT. Translated, it gives CASSYPHRADTQYF.

This chain connects TRBV4-1 to TRBJ2-5; the match to TRBD1 covers 11 bases. Looked up from germline, CDR1 is MGHRA and CDR2 is YSYEKL. The length of the CDR3 is 15 residues. Trimming cost V 3 bases and J 4 bases; bases outside gene matches: 4. This CDR3 reads CASSHGQGAGETQYF. CDR3 coding DNA: TGCGCCAGCAGCCACGGACAGGGGGCTGGAGAGACCCAGTACTTC.

This clonotype was counted only a few times. The V call is TRBV11-2, the J call TRBJ1-3; D may be TRBD1 (6 bases). The CDR3 length is 16 residues. Germline V CDR1 and CDR2: SGHAT, FQNNGV. V was pared by 5 bases and J by 3 bases, with 17 bases between. The CDR3 here is CASSLSAGAVGNTIYF. CDR3 coding DNA: TGTGCCAGCAGCCTATCAGCGGGGGCCGTTGGAAACACCATATATTTT.

This clonotype was recorded a few times. J is TRBJ2-7 and V is TRBV29-1, with D maybe TRBD2 (5 bases). The germline CDR1 and CDR2 sequences are SQVTM and ANQGSEA. The CDR3 has 13 residues. With 7 bases removed from V and 2 bases from J, the gap between germline ends came to 15 bases. In nucleotides, the CDR3 is TGCAGCGCCCAACTAGGGAGCGCCTACGAGCAGTACTTC. Translated, it gives CSAQLGSAYEQYF.

The genes are TRBV10-3 and TRBJ2-7; 8 bases align to TRBD2. Germline CDR1 ENHRY, CDR2 SYGVKD. Germline trimming cut 7 bases from V and 1 base from J; bases unmatched to any gene: 3. The CDR3 extends over 13 amino acids. CDR3 in amino acids: CAITGGDSYEQYF. The CDR3 DNA is TGTGCCATCACCGGGGGGGATTCCTACGAGCAGTACTTC.

This clonotype was observed a handful of times. The chain employs TRBV4-2 and TRBJ2-2, with D unclear. V lost 2 bases, J lost 7 bases, and 11 bases lay in between. Germline-derived CDR1 and CDR2 are LGHNA and YNFKEQ. This CDR3 has 14 amino acids. This CDR3 reads CASSQSFTDGELFF. The DNA for the CDR3 is TGTGCCAGCAGCCAATCCTTCACGGACGGGGAGCTGTTTTTT.

There are a few counts of this clonotype. V gene TRBV5-5 combines with J gene TRBJ2-1; 12 bases agree with TRBD1. The CDR3 runs to 17 residues. CDR1 and CDR2 from the germline V gene are SGHKS and YYEKEE (reference sequence). V trimming: 5 bases; J trimming: 8 bases; junction bases outside the gene matches: 14. The CDR3 DNA reads TGTGCCAGCAGGGGGACAGGGGGCCATTATACTAGGGATGAGCAGTTCTTC. Its translation: CASRGTGGHYTRDEQFF.

J is TRBJ2-7 and V is TRBV28; TRBD1 might be the D (6 bases). Trimming removed 11 bases from V and 7 bases from J, with 21 bases in between. Germline CDR1 is MDHEN and CDR2 is SYDVKM. This CDR3 comprises 13 residues. CDR3 loop: CAGKQGRSGEQYF. DNA for the CDR3: TGTGCCGGGAAACAGGGCCGCTCGGGGGAGCAGTACTTC. The full variable domain, its missing parts supplied by reference TRBV28 and TRBJ2-7, is DVKVTQSSRYLVKRTGEKVFLECVQDMDHENMFWYRQDPGLGLRLIYFSYDVKMKEKGDIPEGYSVSREKKERFSLILESASTNQTSMYLCAGKQGRSGEQYFGPGTRLTVT.

The chain has TRBV3-1 and TRBJ1-2; D call uncertain. CDR3 length: 13 residues. V was trimmed by 1 base and J by 4 bases, leaving 7 bases between them. CDR1 is LGHDT, CDR2 YNNKEL, per germline (reference sequence). The CDR3 reads CASSQGTVYGYTF. The CDR3 coding sequence is TGTGCCAGCAGCCAAGGGACGGTCTATGGCTACACCTTC.

This clonotype turned up a few times. The chain has TRBV20-1 and TRBJ2-5, with D tentatively TRBD1 (6 bases). CDR1 and CDR2 (germline): DFQATT, SNEGSKA (reference sequence). V lost 5 bases to trimming and J lost 5 bases, with 15 bases between them. The CDR3 has 13 residues. In DNA, the CDR3 is TGCAGTGCTGGACCCAGGGGCCGGGAGACCCAGTACTTC. As protein: CSAGPRGRETQYF.

V usage is TRBV20-1 and J usage is TRBJ1-5; D gene unclear. The CDR3 runs 15 residues. The germline V and J ends were trimmed by 1 base and 1 base, with 11 bases remaining between them. Germline lookup yields CDR1 DFQATT and CDR2 SNEGSKA (reference sequence). CDR3 region: CSARGGGPSNQPQHF. DNA of the CDR3: TGCAGTGCTAGAGGGGGAGGGCCCAGCAATCAGCCCCAGCATTTT.

Only a few counts were recorded for this clonotype. The CDR3 DNA sequence: TGCAGCGTTTGGGACCCCGGGAGTGAGCAGTTCTTC. Translation: CSVWDPGSEQFF. This sequence joins TRBV29-1 and TRBJ2-1, with D perhaps matching TRBD2 (6 bases). Germline loops: CDR1 SQVTM, CDR2 ANQGSEA. The germline V and J ends were trimmed by 5 bases and 9 bases, with 14 bases remaining between them. This CDR3 spans 12 amino acids.

The chain joins TRBV5-1 to TRBJ2-3; 7 positions agree with TRBD1. The CDR3 is 15 residues long. Germline V gives CDR1 SGHRS, CDR2 YFSETQ. The V segment lost 3 bases and the J segment 2 bases; nucleotides outside the gene matches: 6. CDR3 region: CASSSTGSLTDTQYF. The CDR3 DNA reads TGCGCCAGCAGCTCGACAGGGTCCCTCACAGATACGCAGTATTTT.

This chain connects TRBV13 to TRBJ2-3; 9 bases align to TRBD1. V gave up 5 bases and J gave up 6 bases; unmatched junction bases: 12. The CDR3 is 16 residues long. Germline V gene data show CDR1 as PRHDT and CDR2 as FYEKMQ (reference sequence). As DNA, the CDR3 is TGTGCCAGCAGCCAAGGAGAGGGACAGGGTAGGGATACGCAGTATTTT. Residues: CASSQGEGQGRDTQYF.

The chain links TRBV6-5 to TRBJ1-2; TRBD1 aligns across 7 bases. In germline, CDR1 is MNHEY, CDR2 SVGAGI. The CDR3 runs 13 residues. The trim removed 4 bases at V and 8 bases at J, leaving 7 bases unmatched. The CDR3 is CASSSGTALGYTF. CDR3 nucleotide sequence: TGTGCCAGCAGTTCCGGGACAGCCCTCGGCTACACCTTC.

The chain carries TRBV6-2 or TRBV6-3 and TRBJ2-4; perhaps D is TRBD1 or TRBD2 (6 bases each). The germline V gene has CDR1 MNHEY and CDR2 SVGEGT. V was pared by 2 bases and J by 9 bases, with 11 bases between. This CDR3 region has 13 residues. The CDR3 spells CASSYGGGGIQYF. CDR3 DNA sequence: TGTGCCAGCAGTTACGGAGGGGGAGGCATTCAGTACTTC.

This clonotype was seen more than once but under ten times. The chain is built from TRBV27 and TRBJ2-1; 15 bases agree with TRBD2. CDR3 length equals 17 residues. With V trimmed by 2 bases and J by 4 bases, 3 bases remained unmatched. Per the germline V gene, CDR1 is MNHEY and CDR2 is SMNVEV (reference sequence). The DNA of the CDR3 is TGTGCCAGCAGTTTAGGGACTAGCGGGGGGCGGTACAATGAGCAGTTCTTC. It encodes CASSLGTSGGRYNEQFF.

This clonotype was picked up a small number of times. This chain joins TRBV7-2 and TRBJ2-5, with D perhaps TRBD1 (6 bases). The CDR3 extends over 13 amino acids. CDR1 is SGHTA, CDR2 FQGNSA, per germline. V was shortened by 6 bases and J by 1 base, with 9 bases between the two germline ends. The CDR3 reads CASRRTAQETQYF. CDR3 coding DNA: TGTGCCAGCAGGAGGACAGCCCAAGAGACCCAGTACTTC.

This clonotype has a single count. This chain links TRBV28 with TRBJ2-5; 8 bases map to TRBD1. Trimming cost V 5 bases and J 5 bases; bases outside gene matches: 10. Germline-derived CDR1 and CDR2 are MDHEN and SYDVKM. The CDR3 length is 15 residues. This CDR3 is CASSPDRVRIETQYF. DNA of the CDR3: TGTGCCAGCAGTCCGGACAGGGTGAGGATTGAGACCCAGTACTTC.

The chain recombines TRBV6-1 with TRBJ2-1, with D maybe TRBD2 (6 bases). Trimming took 6 bases from V and 0 from J, leaving 15 bases between them. CDR1 MNHNS and CDR2 SASEGT come from the germline V gene. This CDR3 has 16 amino acids. As DNA, the CDR3 is TGTGCCAGCAGGATCGGGCGGGGCTCCTCCTACAATGAGCAGTTCTTC. Protein: CASRIGRGSSYNEQFF.

The sample holds a few counts of this clonotype. The chain couples TRBV20-1 to TRBJ2-7, with unresolved D. CDR1 is DFQATT, CDR2 SNEGSKA, per germline (reference sequence). With 0 bases removed from V and 3 bases from J, the gap between germline ends came to 6 bases. The CDR3 contains 12 residues. The CDR3 sequence is CSARDRLYEQYF. CDR3 nucleotides: TGCAGTGCTAGAGACAGACTCTACGAGCAGTACTTC.

Ten or more counts support this clonotype. The V and J genes are TRBV6-4 and TRBJ2-1; the match to TRBD1 covers 8 bases. CDR1 is MRHNA, CDR2 SNTAGT, per germline. This CDR3 region has 13 residues. The V and J ends lost 4 bases and 9 bases, in that order; junction bases with no gene match: 5. The chain's CDR3 is CASSVGQGAEQFF. CDR3 DNA: TGTGCCAGCAGTGTTGGACAGGGTGCTGAGCAGTTCTTC.

About this clonotype: A much larger clonotype is one base distant, so this may be a read error. V is TRBV24-1 and J is TRBJ2-3, with D tentatively TRBD1 (6 bases). CDR1 is KGHDR, CDR2 SFDVKD, per germline. There are 15 residues in the CDR3. With 4 bases removed from V and 1 base from J, the gap between germline ends came to 11 bases. Written as DNA, the CDR3 is TGTGCCACCAGTGACATTGGACAGCGCACAGATACGCAGTATTTT. Protein product: CATSDIGQRTDTQYF.

This clonotype was detected only a few times. The chain is built from TRBV28 and TRBJ1-2; 9 bases are a match to TRBD1. The CDR3 extends over 15 amino acids. Trimming took 6 bases from V and 0 from J; bases not matched to a gene: 5. The germline V gene encodes CDR1 MDHEN and CDR2 SYDVKM. DNA of the CDR3: TGTGCCAGCAGCACCACAGGGGGCACTAACTATGGCTACACCTTC. This sequence encodes CASSTTGGTNYGYTF.

CDR3 sequence (DNA): TGTGCCAGCAGTTTATACAGCCGACAGGCAGGCGGCTACACCTTC. Amino acids: CASSLYSRQAGGYTF. The genes are TRBV12-3 or TRBV12-4 and TRBJ1-2, with D possibly TRBD1 on 6 matching bases. This CDR3 comprises 15 residues. Trimming pared 2 bases from V and 8 bases from J, leaving 18 bases between.

A few counts support this clonotype. The CDR3 nucleotides are TGTGCCAGCAGCGGGACAGCCAATCAGCCCCAGCATTTT. Protein sequence: CASSGTANQPQHF. The chain employs TRBV6-2 or TRBV6-3 and TRBJ1-5, with 7 bases fitting TRBD1. In germline, CDR1 is MNHEY, CDR2 SVGEGT. V was clipped by 6 bases and J by 3 bases; unmatched bases: 2. CDR3 length equals 13 residues.

This clonotype was picked up a small number of times. The V call is TRBV18, the J call TRBJ2-7; 14 bases map to TRBD2. Germline CDR1 KGHSH, CDR2 LQKENI. CDR3 length: 16 residues. V shed 3 bases and J 1 base; nucleotides not matched to a gene: 2. CDR3 amino acids: CASSPGLAGGSYEQYF. As DNA, the CDR3 is TGTGCCAGCTCACCCGGACTAGCGGGGGGTTCCTACGAGCAGTACTTC.